What follows are 18 T cell receptor beta chains derived from one specimen sequenced in a study of T cells in Graves' hyperthyroidism and ophthalmopathy. From RNA transcripts, TCR beta CDR3 regions were amplified. HTBI primers were the set used in a first-round RT-PCR of the TCR CDR3. MiXCR was run by TCRdb on the multiplex PCR reads, yielding one entry per CDR3 protein. The sample yields hundreds of thousands of distinct CDR3 sequences, approximately 15% seen once. The sample was blood. The receptors come from a woman aged 40 to 50 with Graves' hyperthyroidism.

CDR3 DNA: TGTGCCAGCAGCGCCAGTAGCGGGACCCAAGAGACCCAGTACTTC. Protein sequence: CASSASSGTQETQYF. The gene calls are TRBV13 and TRBJ2-5, with 8 nucleotides matching TRBD2. V gave up 5 bases and J gave up 1 base; unmatched junction bases: 6. CDR3 size: 15 residues. Per germline, CDR1 PRHDT and CDR2 FYEKMQ (reference sequence).

This clonotype has a count of ten or more. The J gene is TRBJ1-5, the V gene TRBV7-2, with D possibly TRBD1 on 6 matching bases. This CDR3 has 15 residues. The V end lost 4 bases, the J end lost 0 bases, and 10 bases lay between the germline ends. Per the germline V gene, CDR1 is SGHTA and CDR2 is FQGNSA. The chain's CDR3 is CASSSGEYSNQPQHF. The DNA of the CDR3 is TGTGCCAGCAGCTCAGGGGAGTATAGCAATCAGCCCCAGCATTTT.

The table lists this clonotype with many counts. The chain is built from TRBV27 and TRBJ2-7; 9 bases map to TRBD1. This CDR3 region has 15 residues. In germline, CDR1 is MNHEY, CDR2 SMNVEV (reference sequence). The V and J ends lost 5 bases and 3 bases, in that order; junction bases with no gene match: 8. The CDR3: CASSTWDREDYEQYF. CDR3 DNA sequence: TGTGCCAGCAGTACATGGGACAGGGAGGACTACGAGCAGTACTTC.

The rearrangement joins TRBV29-1 to TRBJ2-3; D gene unclear. Germline V gene sequence: CDR1 SQVTM, CDR2 ANQGSEA. The CDR3 runs to 14 residues. The V and J ends lost 4 bases and 3 bases respectively, with 14 bases between them. The CDR3 spells CSVGPEVWTDTQYF. The CDR3 DNA sequence: TGCAGCGTTGGACCCGAGGTCTGGACAGATACGCAGTATTTT.

This clonotype was counted at least ten times. The V call is TRBV6-6, the J call TRBJ2-1; 10 nucleotides agree with TRBD2. The CDR3 runs to 14 residues. The V gene's germline CDR1 is MNHNY and CDR2 SVGAGI (reference sequence). With V trimmed by 0 bases and J by 9 bases, 2 bases remained unmatched. CDR3 sequence: CASSYSTSGPEQFF. The CDR3 coding sequence is TGTGCCAGCAGTTACTCGACTAGCGGGCCTGAGCAGTTCTTC.

The rearrangement links TRBV29-1 to TRBJ2-2, with unresolved D. Germline V lookup: CDR1 SQVTM, CDR2 ANQGSEA. The CDR3 runs 13 residues. Trimming removed 6 bases from V and 1 base from J, with 9 bases in between. The CDR3 is CSVAVVNTGELFF. DNA for the CDR3: TGCAGCGTCGCTGTTGTGAACACCGGGGAGCTGTTTTTT.

As to this clonotype: The conserved final phenylalanine or tryptophan is absent from the CDR3, which likely points to a read error. The chain couples TRBV20-1 to TRBJ1-5; 11 positions match TRBD1. The V gene's germline CDR1 is DFQATT and CDR2 SNEGSKA (reference sequence). CDR3 length: 16 residues. The V segment lost 6 bases and the J segment 6 bases; nucleotides outside the gene matches: 13. CDR3 DNA sequence: TGCAGTGCCAGGGACAGGGGGACGGAAACGGGTCAGCCCCAGCATTTA. This sequence encodes CSARDRGTETGQPQHL.

This clonotype has at least ten counts. The chain couples TRBV20-1 to TRBJ1-4; D uncertain. The CDR3 spans 11 residues. CDR1 and CDR2 from the germline V gene are DFQATT and SNEGSKA (reference sequence). Trimming left V 3 bases short and J 8 bases short, with 7 bases between. The CDR3 DNA reads TGCAGTGCTAGTGGGCGGGAAAAACTGTTTTTT. This sequence encodes CSASGREKLFF.

This clonotype was counted at least ten times. The gene calls are TRBV20-1 and TRBJ1-5; D uncertain. Looked up from germline, CDR1 is DFQATT and CDR2 is SNEGSKA (reference sequence). With 3 bases removed from V and 5 bases from J, the gap between germline ends came to 23 bases. This CDR3 has 17 amino acids. The CDR3 region is CSASFRDTNLGDQPQHF. The CDR3 bases are TGCAGTGCTAGTTTCCGAGACACCAACCTGGGCGATCAGCCCCAGCATTTT.

The table lists this clonotype with many counts. The rearrangement joins TRBV2 to TRBJ1-4; a possible D gene is TRBD1 (5 bases). Germline values: CDR1 SNHLY, CDR2 FYNNEI. CDR3 size: 14 residues. Trimming shortened V by 6 bases and J by 8 bases, and 16 bases separated the two germline ends. The CDR3 coding sequence is TGTGCCAGCAGAAAAGGAGGGGTCGGGGAAAAACTGTTTTTT. Its protein product is CASRKGGVGEKLFF.

This clonotype was seen ten or more times. This chain links TRBV3-1 with TRBJ2-3; D not resolved. This CDR3 has 15 residues. The V and J ends lost 1 base and 4 bases respectively, with 12 bases between them. Germline V CDR1 and CDR2: LGHDT, YNNKEL (reference sequence). Here the CDR3 DNA reads TGTGCCAGCAGCCAAGGGCTAGATGGTGCAGATACGCAGTATTTT. The encoded protein is CASSQGLDGADTQYF.

V and J are TRBV10-3 and TRBJ1-6, with unresolved D. The CDR3 has 14 amino acids. Germline lookup yields CDR1 ENHRY and CDR2 SYGVKD. V lost 4 bases and J lost 5, with 9 bases in between. Here the CDR3 DNA reads TGTGCCATCAGTGTGACGGTCGATAATTCACCCCTCCACTTT. It is translated as CAISVTVDNSPLHF.

This clonotype showed up many times. The V and J genes are TRBV7-2 and TRBJ2-7; 7 positions agree with TRBD2. This CDR3 is 16 amino acids long. Unmatched junction bases numbered 15, after V lost 3 bases and J lost 7 bases. The V gene's germline CDR1 is SGHTA and CDR2 FQGNSA. For the CDR3, the DNA is TGTGCCAGCAGCTTTCCAAATAGCGGGTCCTTAGGGGAGCAGTACTTC. This encodes CASSFPNSGSLGEQYF.

There are a few counts of this clonotype. This chain joins TRBV28 and TRBJ2-1; TRBD1 matches 12 bases. The CDR3 runs 17 residues. V was clipped by 6 bases and J by 7 bases; unmatched bases: 13. CDR1 is MDHEN and CDR2 is SYDVKM in the germline V gene. DNA for the CDR3: TGTGCCAGCAGACACCCGGCTGGGACAGGGGGCTTAAATGAGCAGTTCTTC. It encodes CASRHPAGTGGLNEQFF.

At least ten counts were recorded for this clonotype. V gene TRBV20-1 combines with J gene TRBJ2-7, with D unresolved. With 3 bases removed from V and 2 bases from J, the gap between germline ends came to 8 bases. The CDR3 extends over 12 amino acids. Germline V gene sequence: CDR1 DFQATT, CDR2 SNEGSKA (reference sequence). In nucleotides, the CDR3 is TGCAGTGCTAGCAAGGGCACCTACGAGCAGTACTTC. It specifies CSASKGTYEQYF.

This clonotype appeared many times. CDR3 in amino acids: CASSARGLAEMRGQYF. CDR3 bases: TGTGCCAGCAGCGCCCGAGGACTAGCGGAGATGAGGGGGCAGTATTTT. The gene calls are TRBV28 and TRBJ2-3, with TRBD2 identical over 10 bases. The CDR3 is made up of 16 amino acids. Germline V gene lookup returns CDR1 MDHEN and CDR2 SYDVKM. The V segment lost 6 bases and the J segment 11 bases; nucleotides outside the gene matches: 17.

The chain combines TRBV5-8 with TRBJ2-2; tentative D call: TRBD1 (6 bases). Trimming took off 5 bases at V and 2 bases at J, with 13 bases between the two ends. Germline CDR1 SGHTS, CDR2 YDEGEE. The CDR3 spans 15 residues. The chain's CDR3 is CASSSGTKNTGELFF. The CDR3 DNA is TGTGCCAGCAGTTCCGGGACAAAAAACACCGGGGAGCTGTTTTTT.

The chain carries TRBV20-1 and TRBJ2-1, with 9 nucleotides matching TRBD2. Germline assignment: CDR1 DFQATT and CDR2 SNEGSKA (reference sequence). The length of the CDR3 is 14 residues. V dropped 3 bases and J dropped 4; count of bases not matched to a gene: 4. Here the CDR3 reads CSASRGREYNEQFF. Here the CDR3 DNA reads TGCAGTGCTAGTCGCGGGAGGGAATACAATGAGCAGTTCTTC.